A single sample is the source of the 18 T cell receptor beta chains below, sequenced in a study of shared clonotypes between healthy human individuals. The repertoire was sequenced with immunoSEQ multiplex PCR; TCRdb's copy has only in-frame clones and lacks some. The sample has about 2,500,000 clones; more than 90% are singletons. Sequenced: naive CD4+ T cells sorted from blood. Subset reported: CD45RA+ positively selected. The receptors derive from a man between 18 and 35 years old in good health.

In its sample, this clone was seen a few times. The V and J genes are TRBV27 and TRBJ1-1; D is perhaps TRBD1 (6 bases). The CDR3 runs to 11 residues. With 5 bases removed from V and 5 bases from J, the gap between germline ends came to 6 bases. The germline V gene encodes CDR1 MNHEY and CDR2 SMNVEV (reference sequence). CDR3 nucleotides: TGTGCCAGCAGTCAGGGGACTGAAGCTTTCTTT. Encoded protein: CASSQGTEAFF.

The chain links TRBV6-4 to TRBJ2-1; 10 positions match TRBD2. The CDR3 has 14 amino acids. Looked up from germline, CDR1 is MRHNA and CDR2 is SNTAGT. The V segment lost 6 bases and the J segment 9 bases; nucleotides outside the gene matches: 8. The CDR3 sequence is CASRALAGAAEQFF. The CDR3 DNA follows: TGTGCCAGCAGAGCCCTAGCGGGAGCGGCTGAGCAGTTCTTC.

CDR3 sequence: CASRVGGSADEQYF. As DNA, the CDR3 is TGCGCCAGCCGTGTCGGAGGGTCCGCCGACGAGCAGTACTTC. V is TRBV5-1 and J is TRBJ2-7; the D gene is possibly TRBD2 (6 bases). The V end was cut by 7 bases, the J end by 5 bases, with 19 bases between. This CDR3 spans 14 amino acids. Per the germline V gene, CDR1 is SGHRS and CDR2 is YFSETQ.

The V and J genes are TRBV28 and TRBJ1-2, with D tentatively TRBD1 (6 bases). This CDR3 comprises 13 residues. V was cut by 4 bases and J by 5 bases, with 11 bases left in between. In germline, CDR1 is MDHEN, CDR2 SYDVKM. The CDR3 sequence is CASSSQGRYGYTF. The CDR3 nucleotides read TGTGCCAGCAGTTCACAGGGCAGGTATGGCTACACCTTC.

This clone was detected only once. This CDR3 is also generated by other DNA sequences in the sample. This rearrangement joins TRBV5-1 to TRBJ1-6; a weak D match, TRBD1 (6 bases). The CDR3 consists of 14 residues. Germline V gives CDR1 SGHRS, CDR2 YFSETQ. Trimming shortened V by 1 base and J by 6 bases, and 8 bases separated the two germline ends. The CDR3 DNA reads TGCGCCAGCAGCTTGACAGGGCTTAATTCACCCCTCCACTTT. It encodes CASSLTGLNSPLHF.

The chain has TRBV5-6 and TRBJ2-4, with 10 bases aligning to TRBD2. The CDR3 has 18 amino acids. Losses at the gene ends were 3 bases for V and 3 bases for J; bases not matched to a gene: 12. The V gene's germline CDR1 is SGHDT and CDR2 YYEEEE. Here the CDR3 reads CASSSLWVAGGFKNIQYF. The CDR3 DNA sequence: TGTGCCAGCAGCTCTCTTTGGGTAGCGGGAGGATTCAAAAACATTCAGTACTTC. Full variable domain (missing parts from reference TRBV5-6 and TRBJ2-4): DAGVTQSPTHLIKTRGQQVTLRCSPKSGHDTVSWYQQALGQGPQFIFQYYEEEERQRGNFPDRFSGHQFPNYSSELNVNALLLGDSALYLCASSSLWVAGGFKNIQYFGAGTRLSVL.

This clone occurred once. In DNA form, the CDR3 reads TGCGCCAGCAGCTTGATGGGGGAGGAGTTTGGCTACACCTTC. Its protein is CASSLMGEEFGYTF. V and J are TRBV5-1 and TRBJ1-2; possible D gene TRBD1, 5 bases. V was trimmed by 1 base and J by 7 bases, leaving 14 bases between them. This CDR3 is built from 14 residues. Germline CDR1 SGHRS, CDR2 YFSETQ.

This sequence joins TRBV14 and TRBJ1-6, with D hard to call. Germline V CDR1 and CDR2: SGHDN, FVKESK. The V gene lost 1 base and the J gene lost 6 bases, with 13 bases spanning the gap. The CDR3 covers 16 residues. CDR3 DNA sequence: TGTGCCAGCAGCCAAGCTCTAACAATCCCTAATTCACCCCTCCACTTT. This translates into CASSQALTIPNSPLHF. The full variable domain, completed using reference TRBV14 and TRBJ1-6, is EAGVTQFPSHSVIEKGQTVTLRCDPISGHDNLYWYRRVMGKEIKFLLHFVKESKQDESGMPNNRFLAERTGGTYSTLKVQPAELEDSGVYFCASSQALTIPNSPLHFGNGTRLTVT.

The chain couples TRBV2 to TRBJ1-2; D remains ambiguous. Germline CDR1 reads SNHLY; CDR2 reads FYNNEI. The length of the CDR3 is 11 residues. Between the trimmed V and J ends, which lost 3 bases and 8 bases, there was a span of 7 bases. The CDR3 DNA follows: TGTGCCAGCAGTGAGGAGGCGGGCTACACCTTC. Its translation: CASSEEAGYTF.

This clone was counted a few times. J is TRBJ1-1 and V is TRBV12-2. TRBV12-2 is given as a pseudogene. This CDR3 has 12 residues. The CDR3 loop reads CASRPMNTEAFF. The DNA for the CDR3 is TGTGCAAGCCGGCCCATGAACACTGAAGCTTTCTTT.

DNA for the CDR3: TGTGCCATCAGTGAGTCGAAAGCTAGCGGCAATGAGCAGTTCTTC. As protein: CAISESKASGNEQFF. V usage is TRBV10-3 and J usage is TRBJ2-1; 7 positions match TRBD2. The CDR3 runs to 15 residues. Germline loops: CDR1 ENHRY, CDR2 SYGVKD. J was trimmed by 6 bases and V by 0 bases; bases with no gene match: 5.

Comment on this clone: Additional DNA sequences in this sample encode the identical CDR3. The chain has TRBV20-1 and TRBJ1-1; tentative D call: TRBD1 (6 bases). Trimming removed 6 bases from V and 5 bases from J, with 10 bases in between. The CDR3 runs to 11 residues. CDR1 DFQATT and CDR2 SNEGSKA come from the germline V gene (reference sequence). CDR3 sequence: CSASGETEAFF. The CDR3 bases are TGCAGTGCGTCAGGGGAAACTGAAGCTTTCTTT.

The J gene is TRBJ2-1, the V gene TRBV6-5; the D gene is possibly TRBD2 (5 bases). Trimming removed 5 bases from V and 3 bases from J, with 11 bases in between. The CDR3 is 14 residues long. Germline CDR1 is MNHEY and CDR2 is SVGAGI. The CDR3 here is CASSPRGDYNEQFF. The CDR3 region has the DNA TGTGCCAGCAGTCCCCGGGGAGACTACAATGAGCAGTTCTTC.

This chain joins TRBV6-1 and TRBJ2-1, with D perhaps TRBD2 (5 bases). Germline V gives CDR1 MNHNS, CDR2 SASEGT. Trimming took off 2 bases at V and 8 bases at J, with 19 bases between the two ends. This CDR3 has 16 amino acids. As DNA, the CDR3 is TGTGCCAGCAGTGAACCGGGCGCGGGTTCCGTAGATGAGCAGTTCTTC. As protein: CASSEPGAGSVDEQFF.

This clone was seen a handful of times. The chain links TRBV9 to TRBJ1-5; D unresolved. Germline values: CDR1 SGDLS, CDR2 YYNGEE. The CDR3 length is 13 residues. Trimming left V 1 base short and J 7 bases short, with 9 bases between. The CDR3 is CASSVSFDQPQHF. The CDR3 bases are TGTGCCAGCAGCGTATCTTTCGACCAGCCCCAGCATTTT.

The chain combines TRBV5-4 with TRBJ2-1; TRBD1 matches 9 bases. The CDR3 loop spans 15 amino acids. J was trimmed by 4 bases and V by 1 base; bases with no gene match: 3. Germline V CDR1 and CDR2: SGHNT, YYREEE (reference sequence). The CDR3 bases are TGTGCCAGCAGCTTGTCGACAGGGGGGTACAATGAGCAGTTCTTC. This gives the protein CASSLSTGGYNEQFF.

The chain carries TRBV13 and TRBJ2-1; D could derive from TRBD1 or TRBD2 (5 bases each). The CDR3 consists of 14 residues. Germline V gene lookup returns CDR1 PRHDT and CDR2 FYEKMQ (reference sequence). Trimming removed 5 bases from V and 9 bases from J, with 17 bases in between. The CDR3 loop is CASSASRGLGEQFF. Written as DNA, the CDR3 is TGTGCCAGCAGCGCCTCCCGGGGCCTTGGTGAGCAGTTCTTC.

The chain carries TRBV6-5 and TRBJ1-4; the match to TRBD1 covers 10 bases. The CDR3 loop spans 15 amino acids. V was pared by 7 bases and J by 8 bases, with 10 bases of the junction left unmatched. CDR1 MNHEY and CDR2 SVGAGI come from the germline V gene. The CDR3 here is CASKDGTGAREKLFF. CDR3 in DNA: TGTGCCAGCAAAGACGGGACAGGGGCAAGGGAAAAACTGTTTTTT.